A selection of T cell receptor beta chains follows, all from one sample in a study of blood T cell repertoires in COVID-19. Here immunoSEQ multiplex PCR was the method, and the copy in TCRdb shows in-frame clones only, minus some. The data contain under 250,000 clones, about 86% of them singletons. The sample was peripheral blood. These receptors all come from an older man with acute or convalescent COVID-19. Both conserved end residues are part of each CDR3. D genes are given only for firm matches. Only some rows state a clone size, as once, few, many or a class for expanded clones.

clone_size: .
d_call: .
v_call: TRBV19
cdr3_length: 16
j_call: TRBJ1-1
cdr3_nt: TGTGCCAGTAGTATAGTAGGAGGGCTAAGGAACACTGAAGCTTTCTTT
cdr3_aa: CASSIVGGLRNTEAFF

clone_size: .
d_call: .
v_call: TRBV27
cdr3_length: 19
j_call: TRBJ1-5
cdr3_nt: TGTGCCAGCAGGATCGGGGGGGCCAAACCCCAGGAGAGCAATCAGCCCCAGCATTTT
cdr3_aa: CASRIGGAKPQESNQPQHF

clone_size: .
d_call: TRBD1
v_call: TRBV6-5
cdr3_length: 14
j_call: TRBJ1-1
cdr3_nt: TGTGCCACCCAAGACAGGGGAAAGAACACTGAAGCTTTCTTT
cdr3_aa: CATQDRGKNTEAFF

clone_size: .
d_call: .
v_call: TRBV30
cdr3_length: 14
j_call: TRBJ2-5
cdr3_nt: TGTGCCTGGAAATCAGCAGGTTCCCAAGAGACCCAGTACTTC
cdr3_aa: CAWKSAGSQETQYF

clone_size: once
d_call: .
v_call: TRBV19
cdr3_length: 17
j_call: TRBJ2-4
cdr3_nt: TGTGCCAGTAGCATCTTAGGAGGGGCGCGAGCCAAAAACATTCAGTACTTC
cdr3_aa: CASSILGGARAKNIQYF

clone_size: .
d_call: TRBD2
v_call: TRBV4-1
cdr3_length: 19
j_call: TRBJ2-7
cdr3_nt: TGCGCCAGCAGCCAAGAACTAGCGGGAGGCCTTACTTTCTCCTACGAGCAGTACTTC
cdr3_aa: CASSQELAGGLTFSYEQYF

clone_size: .
d_call: .
v_call: TRBV13
cdr3_length: 13
j_call: TRBJ2-3
cdr3_nt: TGTGCCAGCAGCCGACAGTACACAGATACGCAGTATTTT
cdr3_aa: CASSRQYTDTQYF

clone_size: .
d_call: TRBD1
v_call: TRBV28
cdr3_length: 15
j_call: TRBJ1-6
cdr3_nt: TGTGCCAGCAGTTTGCGGGACAGGGATTCTTCACCCCTCCACTTT
cdr3_aa: CASSLRDRDSSPLHF

clone_size: .
d_call: TRBD1
v_call: TRBV6-5
cdr3_length: 14
j_call: TRBJ1-2
cdr3_nt: TGTGCCAGCAGTCCGGACAGGGGCCCCTATGGCTACACCTTC
cdr3_aa: CASSPDRGPYGYTF

clone_size: .
d_call: TRBD2
v_call: TRBV28
cdr3_length: 19
j_call: TRBJ2-3
cdr3_nt: TGTGCCAGCAGTTTAATGTGGTTAGCTAGCGGGAGGGCCACAGATACGCAGTATTTT
cdr3_aa: CASSLMWLASGRATDTQYF

clone_size: .
d_call: .
v_call: TRBV2
cdr3_length: 11
j_call: TRBJ2-3
cdr3_nt: TGTGCCAGCTTGTACACAGATACGCAGTATTTT
cdr3_aa: CASLYTDTQYF

clone_size: .
d_call: TRBD2
v_call: TRBV10-3
cdr3_length: 13
j_call: TRBJ2-3
cdr3_nt: TGTGCCACAGAGGGAGGGCGCTCAGATACGCAGTATTTT
cdr3_aa: CATEGGRSDTQYF

clone_size: .
d_call: .
v_call: TRBV30
cdr3_length: 13
j_call: TRBJ1-6
cdr3_nt: TGTGCCTGGAGTTCACCGGGGGGTCTAGCCCTCCACTTT
cdr3_aa: CAWSSPGGLALHF

clone_size: .
d_call: TRBD1
v_call: TRBV7-8
cdr3_length: 16
j_call: TRBJ2-3
cdr3_nt: TGTGCCAGCAGCGTAACAGGGGGCAAGAGCACAGATACGCAGTATTTT
cdr3_aa: CASSVTGGKSTDTQYF

clone_size: .
d_call: TRBD2
v_call: TRBV4-1
cdr3_length: 19
j_call: TRBJ2-1
cdr3_nt: TGCGCCAGCAGCCAAGAATCCTCTAGGGCTAGCGGGCGATACAATGAGCAGTTCTTC
cdr3_aa: CASSQESSRASGRYNEQFF